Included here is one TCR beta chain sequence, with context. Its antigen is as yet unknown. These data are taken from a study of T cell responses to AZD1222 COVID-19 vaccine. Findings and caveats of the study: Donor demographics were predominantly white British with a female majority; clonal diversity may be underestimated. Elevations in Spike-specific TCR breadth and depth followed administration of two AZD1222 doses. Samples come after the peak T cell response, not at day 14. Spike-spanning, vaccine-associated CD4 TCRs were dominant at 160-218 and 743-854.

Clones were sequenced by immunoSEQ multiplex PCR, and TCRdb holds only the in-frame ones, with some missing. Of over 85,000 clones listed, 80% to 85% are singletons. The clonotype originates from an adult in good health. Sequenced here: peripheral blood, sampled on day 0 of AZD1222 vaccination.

CDR3 sequence: CASSRDSYGYTF. In DNA, the CDR3 is TGTGCCAGCTCTCGGGACAGCTATGGCTACACCTTC. The chain combines TRBV18 with TRBJ1-2; 7 bases map to TRBD1. The ends lost 6 bases at V and 4 bases at J; junction bases unmatched: 2. The CDR3 is 12 residues long. Per the germline V gene, CDR1 is KGHSH and CDR2 is LQKENI.